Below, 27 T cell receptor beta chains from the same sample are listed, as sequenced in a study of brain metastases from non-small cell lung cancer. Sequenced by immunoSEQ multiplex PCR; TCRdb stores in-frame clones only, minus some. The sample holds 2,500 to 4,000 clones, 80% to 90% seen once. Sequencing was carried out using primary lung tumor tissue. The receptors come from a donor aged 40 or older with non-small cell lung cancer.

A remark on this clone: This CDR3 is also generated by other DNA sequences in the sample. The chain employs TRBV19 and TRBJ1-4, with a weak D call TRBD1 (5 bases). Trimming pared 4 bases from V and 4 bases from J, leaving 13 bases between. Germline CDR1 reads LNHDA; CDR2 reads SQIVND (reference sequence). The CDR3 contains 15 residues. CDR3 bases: TGTGCCAGTAGTAACACGGGACGGATTAATGAAAAACTGTTTTTT. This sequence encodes CASSNTGRINEKLFF. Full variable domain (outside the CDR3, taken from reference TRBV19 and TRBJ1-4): DGGITQSPKYLFRKEGQNVTLSCEQNLNHDAMYWYRQDPGQGLRLIYYSQIVNDFQKGDIAEGYSVSREKKESFPLTVTSAQKNPTAFYLCASSNTGRINEKLFFGSGTQLSVL.

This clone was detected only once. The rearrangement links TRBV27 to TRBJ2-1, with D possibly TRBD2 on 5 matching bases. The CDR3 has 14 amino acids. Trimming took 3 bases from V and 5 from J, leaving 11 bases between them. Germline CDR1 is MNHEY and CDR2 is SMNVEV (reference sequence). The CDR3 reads CASSFGLLNNEQFF. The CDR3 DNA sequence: TGTGCCAGCAGTTTTGGACTGCTGAACAATGAGCAGTTCTTC.

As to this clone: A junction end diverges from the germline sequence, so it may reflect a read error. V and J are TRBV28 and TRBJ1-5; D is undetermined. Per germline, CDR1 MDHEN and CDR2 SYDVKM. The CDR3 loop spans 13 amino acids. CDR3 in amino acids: CASSSGINQSQHF. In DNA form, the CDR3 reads TGTGCCAGCAGTTCCGGGATCAATCAGTCCCAGCATTTT.

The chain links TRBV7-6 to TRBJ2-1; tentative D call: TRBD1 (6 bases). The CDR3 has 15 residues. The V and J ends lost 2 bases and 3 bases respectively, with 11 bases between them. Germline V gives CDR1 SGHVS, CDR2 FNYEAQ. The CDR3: CASSLQPGHYNEQFF. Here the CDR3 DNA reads TGTGCCAGCAGCTTACAGCCGGGACACTACAATGAGCAGTTCTTC. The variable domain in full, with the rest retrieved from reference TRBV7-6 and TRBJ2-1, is GAGVSQSPRYKVTKRGQDVALRCDPISGHVSLYWYRQALGQGPEFLTYFNYEAQQDKSGLPNDRFSAERPEGSISTLTIQRTEQRDSAMYRCASSLQPGHYNEQFFGPGTRLTVL.

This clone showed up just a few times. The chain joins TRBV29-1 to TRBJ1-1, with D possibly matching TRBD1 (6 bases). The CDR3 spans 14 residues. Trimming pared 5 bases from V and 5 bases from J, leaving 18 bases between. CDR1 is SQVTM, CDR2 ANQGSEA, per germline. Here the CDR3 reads CSVLDSLRGTEAFF. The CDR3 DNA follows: TGCAGCGTTCTGGACAGCCTTAGGGGGACTGAAGCTTTCTTT.

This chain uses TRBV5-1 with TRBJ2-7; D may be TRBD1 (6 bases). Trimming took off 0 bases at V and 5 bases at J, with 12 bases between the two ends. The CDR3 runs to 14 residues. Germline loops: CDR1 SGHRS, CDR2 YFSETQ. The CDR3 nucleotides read TGCGCCAGCAGCTTGGAGACAGGAAGGGACGAGCAGTACTTC. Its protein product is CASSLETGRDEQYF.

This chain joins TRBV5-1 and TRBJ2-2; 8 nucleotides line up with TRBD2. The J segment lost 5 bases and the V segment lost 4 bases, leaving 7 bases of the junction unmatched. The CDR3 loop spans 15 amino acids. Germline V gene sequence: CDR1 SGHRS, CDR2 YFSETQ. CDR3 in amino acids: CASSAGRGGTGELFF. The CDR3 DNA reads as TGCGCCAGCAGCGCCGGGAGGGGCGGGACCGGGGAGCTGTTTTTT.

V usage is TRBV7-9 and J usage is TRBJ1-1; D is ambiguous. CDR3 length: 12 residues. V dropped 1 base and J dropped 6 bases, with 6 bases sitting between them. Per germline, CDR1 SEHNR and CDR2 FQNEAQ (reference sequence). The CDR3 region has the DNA TGTGCCAGCAGCTTAGAGGTCCCTGAAGCTTTCTTT. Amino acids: CASSLEVPEAFF.

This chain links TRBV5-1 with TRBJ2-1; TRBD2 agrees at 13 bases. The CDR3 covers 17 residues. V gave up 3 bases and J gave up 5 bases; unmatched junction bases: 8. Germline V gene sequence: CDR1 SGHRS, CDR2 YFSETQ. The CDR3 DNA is TGCGCCAGCAGCTACGGACTAGCGGGAGTGGGTAACAATGAGCAGTTCTTC. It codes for CASSYGLAGVGNNEQFF.

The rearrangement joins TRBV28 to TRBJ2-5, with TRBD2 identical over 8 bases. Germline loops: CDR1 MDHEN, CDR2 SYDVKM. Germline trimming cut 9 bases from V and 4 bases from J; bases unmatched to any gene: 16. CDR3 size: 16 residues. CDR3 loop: CASPPSSGPTGETQYF. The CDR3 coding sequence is TGTGCCAGTCCTCCGTCTAGCGGGCCCACCGGAGAGACCCAGTACTTC.

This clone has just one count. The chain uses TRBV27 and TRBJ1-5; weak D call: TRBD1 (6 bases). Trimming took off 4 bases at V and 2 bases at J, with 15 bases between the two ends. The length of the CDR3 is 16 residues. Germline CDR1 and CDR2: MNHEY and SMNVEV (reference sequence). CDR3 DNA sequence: TGTGCCAGCAGTTCCGGACAGTTATTGGGCAATCAGCCCCAGCATTTT. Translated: CASSSGQLLGNQPQHF.

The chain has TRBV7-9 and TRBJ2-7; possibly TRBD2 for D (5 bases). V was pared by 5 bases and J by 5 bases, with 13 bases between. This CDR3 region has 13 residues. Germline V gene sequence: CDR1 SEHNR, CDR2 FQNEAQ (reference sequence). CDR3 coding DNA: TGTGCCAGCAGCCGAGGGATAGCCGACGAGCAGTACTTC. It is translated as CASSRGIADEQYF.

CDR3 sequence (DNA): TGTGCCAGCCACCAATCCCGCCACGGGGGGCTCCACAATGAGCAGTTCTTC. Protein: CASHQSRHGGLHNEQFF. J is TRBJ2-1 and V is TRBV19, with D perhaps matching TRBD2 (7 bases). The CDR3 sequence is 17 residues long. The V gene lost 9 bases and the J gene lost 5 bases, with 26 bases spanning the gap. In germline, CDR1 is LNHDA, CDR2 SQIVND (reference sequence).

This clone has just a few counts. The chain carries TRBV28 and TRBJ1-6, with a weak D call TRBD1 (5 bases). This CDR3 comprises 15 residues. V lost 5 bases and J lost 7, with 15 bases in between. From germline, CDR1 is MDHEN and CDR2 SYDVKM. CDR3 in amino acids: CASSTQSGGNSPLHF. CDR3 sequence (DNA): TGTGCCAGCAGTACCCAATCCGGGGGGAATTCACCCCTCCACTTT.

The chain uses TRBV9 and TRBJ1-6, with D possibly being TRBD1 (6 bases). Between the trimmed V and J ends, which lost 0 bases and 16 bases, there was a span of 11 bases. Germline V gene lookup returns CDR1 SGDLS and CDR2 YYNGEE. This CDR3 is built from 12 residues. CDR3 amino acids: CASSVVGGPLHF. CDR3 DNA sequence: TGTGCCAGCAGCGTAGTGGGGGGCCCTCTCCACTTT.

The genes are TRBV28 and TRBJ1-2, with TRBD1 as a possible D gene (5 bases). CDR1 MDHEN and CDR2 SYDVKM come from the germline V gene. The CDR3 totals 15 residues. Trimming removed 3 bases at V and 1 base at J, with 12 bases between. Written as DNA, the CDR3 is TGTGCCAGCAGTTTGCTAGGGGATGGTAACTATGGCTACACCTTC. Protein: CASSLLGDGNYGYTF.

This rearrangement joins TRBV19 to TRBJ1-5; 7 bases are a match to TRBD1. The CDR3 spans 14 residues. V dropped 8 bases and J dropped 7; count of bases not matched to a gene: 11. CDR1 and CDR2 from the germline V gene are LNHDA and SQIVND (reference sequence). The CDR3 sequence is CASYPGQSRQPQHF. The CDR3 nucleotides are TGTGCCAGTTATCCGGGACAGTCAAGGCAGCCCCAGCATTTT.

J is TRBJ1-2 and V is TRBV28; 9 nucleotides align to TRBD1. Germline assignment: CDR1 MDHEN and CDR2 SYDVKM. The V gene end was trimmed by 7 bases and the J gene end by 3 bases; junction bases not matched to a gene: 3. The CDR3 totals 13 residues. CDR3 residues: CASNTGGDYGYTF. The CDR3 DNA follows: TGTGCCAGCAATACAGGGGGCGACTATGGCTACACCTTC.

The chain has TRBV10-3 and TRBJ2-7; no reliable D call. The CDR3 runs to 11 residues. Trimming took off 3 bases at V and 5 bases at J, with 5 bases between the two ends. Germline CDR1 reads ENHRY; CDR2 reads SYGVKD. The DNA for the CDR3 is TGTGCCATCAGTGATAATAACGAGCAGTACTTC. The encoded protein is CAISDNNEQYF.

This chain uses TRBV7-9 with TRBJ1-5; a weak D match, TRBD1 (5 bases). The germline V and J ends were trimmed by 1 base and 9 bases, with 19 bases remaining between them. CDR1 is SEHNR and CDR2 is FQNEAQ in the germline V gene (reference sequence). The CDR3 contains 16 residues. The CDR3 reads CASSLDGDLSIRPQHF. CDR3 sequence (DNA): TGTGCCAGCAGCTTAGACGGGGACCTCTCCATACGGCCCCAGCATTTT.

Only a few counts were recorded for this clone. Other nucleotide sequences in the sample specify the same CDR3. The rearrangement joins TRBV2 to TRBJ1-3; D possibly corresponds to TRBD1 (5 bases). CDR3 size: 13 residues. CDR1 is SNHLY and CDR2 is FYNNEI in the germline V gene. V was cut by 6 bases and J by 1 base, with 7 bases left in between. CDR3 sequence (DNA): TGTGCCAGCAGAGGGGATTCTGGAAACACCATATATTTT. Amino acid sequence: CASRGDSGNTIYF.

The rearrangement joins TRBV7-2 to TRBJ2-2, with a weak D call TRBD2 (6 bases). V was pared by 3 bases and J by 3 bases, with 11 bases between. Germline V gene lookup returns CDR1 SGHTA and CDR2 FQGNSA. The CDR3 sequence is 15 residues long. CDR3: CASSLGLLYTGELFF. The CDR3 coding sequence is TGTGCCAGCAGCTTGGGACTCCTATACACCGGGGAGCTGTTTTTT.

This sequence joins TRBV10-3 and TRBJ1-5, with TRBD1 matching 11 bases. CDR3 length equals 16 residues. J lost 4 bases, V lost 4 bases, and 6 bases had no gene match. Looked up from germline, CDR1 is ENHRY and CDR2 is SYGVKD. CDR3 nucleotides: TGTGCCATCAGTGTAGGGACAGGGGGTACTAATCAGCCCCAGCATTTT. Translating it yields CAISVGTGGTNQPQHF.

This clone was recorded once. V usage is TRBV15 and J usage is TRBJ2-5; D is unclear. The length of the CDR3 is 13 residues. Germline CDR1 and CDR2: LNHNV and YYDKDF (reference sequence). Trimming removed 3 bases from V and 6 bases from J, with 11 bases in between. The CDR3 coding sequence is TGTGCCACCAGCAGTCCTAATTGGAAGACCCAGTACTTC. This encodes CATSSPNWKTQYF.

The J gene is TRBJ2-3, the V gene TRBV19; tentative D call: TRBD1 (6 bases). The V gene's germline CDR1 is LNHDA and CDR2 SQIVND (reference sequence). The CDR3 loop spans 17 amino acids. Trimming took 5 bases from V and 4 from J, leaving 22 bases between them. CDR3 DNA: TGTGCCAGTAGTTTCTCTTTCTCGACAGGTTCGGCAGATACGCAGTATTTT. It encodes CASSFSFSTGSADTQYF. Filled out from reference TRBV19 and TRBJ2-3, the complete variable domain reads DGGITQSPKYLFRKEGQNVTLSCEQNLNHDAMYWYRQDPGQGLRLIYYSQIVNDFQKGDIAEGYSVSREKKESFPLTVTSAQKNPTAFYLCASSFSFSTGSADTQYFGPGTRLTVL.

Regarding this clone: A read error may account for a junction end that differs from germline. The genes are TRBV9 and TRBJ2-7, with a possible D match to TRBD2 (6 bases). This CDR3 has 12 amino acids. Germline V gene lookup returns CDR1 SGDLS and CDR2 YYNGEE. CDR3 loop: CASSVDGRRQYF. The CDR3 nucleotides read TGTGCCAGCAGTGTAGATGGGAGGCGGCAGTACTTC.

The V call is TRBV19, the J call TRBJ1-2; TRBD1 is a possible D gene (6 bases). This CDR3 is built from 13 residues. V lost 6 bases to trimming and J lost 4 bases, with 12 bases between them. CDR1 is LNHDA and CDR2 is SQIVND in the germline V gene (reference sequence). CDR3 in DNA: TGTGCCAGTAGATCGACAGGCGTCTATGGCTACACCTTC. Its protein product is CASRSTGVYGYTF.